Below, one T cell receptor beta chain is given with its context. The antigen is unknown. Survey-level TCR-beta sequencing used DNA from CEF-cultured naive and memory CD4+ T cells. TCRdb keeps only in-frame clones here, not all; method: immunoSEQ multiplex PCR. The sample contains about 36,000 clones, 70% to 85% of which appear only once. The source of the sample is a study of CD4 T cells in relation to SARS-CoV-2 and coronaviruses. Study-wide background: TCR beta CDR3s were sequenced after approximately 11-day antigen culture of PBMCs.

Study observations and caveats: Crossreactive clones expanded significantly less to SARS-CoV-2 than monoreactive clones.

After removal of 2 bases from V and 3 bases from J, the junction contained 5 bases not matched to a gene. Germline V lookup: CDR1 GTSNPN, CDR2 SVGIG (reference sequence). The CDR3 spans 16 residues. This chain connects TRBV30 to TRBJ2-3; 13 bases are a match to TRBD2. The sequence derives from an adult with COVID-19. Sequencing input: naive CD4+ T cells from PBMCs, cultured in vitro. The subset here: naive CD4+ T cells isolated by negative enrichment. The CDR3 bases are TGTGCCTGGAGTTACACTAGCGGGAGGGCAACAGATACGCAGTATTTT. Its translation: CAWSYTSGRATDTQYF.